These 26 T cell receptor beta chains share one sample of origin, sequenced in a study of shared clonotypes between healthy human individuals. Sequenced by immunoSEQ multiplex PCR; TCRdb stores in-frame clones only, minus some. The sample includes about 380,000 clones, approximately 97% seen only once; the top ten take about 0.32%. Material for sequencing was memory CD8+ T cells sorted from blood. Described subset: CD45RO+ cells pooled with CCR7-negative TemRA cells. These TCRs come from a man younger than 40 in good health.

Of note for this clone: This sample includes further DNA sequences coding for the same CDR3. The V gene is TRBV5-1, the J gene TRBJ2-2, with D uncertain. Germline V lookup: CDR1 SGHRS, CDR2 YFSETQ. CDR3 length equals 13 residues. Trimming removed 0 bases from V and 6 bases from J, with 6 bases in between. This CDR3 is CASSLAPSGELFF. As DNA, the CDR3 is TGCGCCAGCAGCTTGGCCCCATCCGGGGAGCTGTTTTTT.

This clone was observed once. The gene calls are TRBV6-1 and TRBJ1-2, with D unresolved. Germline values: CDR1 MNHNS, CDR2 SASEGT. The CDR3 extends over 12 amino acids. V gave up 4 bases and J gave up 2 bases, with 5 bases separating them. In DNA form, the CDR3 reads TGTGCCAGCAGTGCACAGAACTATGGCTACACCTTC. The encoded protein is CASSAQNYGYTF.

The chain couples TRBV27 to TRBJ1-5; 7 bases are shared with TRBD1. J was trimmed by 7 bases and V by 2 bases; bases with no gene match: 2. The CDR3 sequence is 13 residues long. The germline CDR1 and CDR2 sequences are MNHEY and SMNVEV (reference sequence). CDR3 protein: CASSLQTGQPQHF. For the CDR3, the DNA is TGTGCCAGCAGTTTACAGACAGGGCAGCCCCAGCATTTT.

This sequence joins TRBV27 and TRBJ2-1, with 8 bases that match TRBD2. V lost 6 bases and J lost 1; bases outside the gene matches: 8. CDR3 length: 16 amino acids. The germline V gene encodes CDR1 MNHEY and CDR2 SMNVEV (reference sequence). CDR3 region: CASRGGLAGSYNEQFF. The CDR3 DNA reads TGTGCCAGCAGGGGGGGGCTAGCGGGTTCCTACAATGAGCAGTTCTTC.

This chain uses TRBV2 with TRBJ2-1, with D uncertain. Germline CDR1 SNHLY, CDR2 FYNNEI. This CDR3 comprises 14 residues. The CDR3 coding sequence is TGTGCGAAGCAAGTGGGTCGGTACAGCGATGAGCAGTTCTTC. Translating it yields CAKQVGRYSDEQFF.

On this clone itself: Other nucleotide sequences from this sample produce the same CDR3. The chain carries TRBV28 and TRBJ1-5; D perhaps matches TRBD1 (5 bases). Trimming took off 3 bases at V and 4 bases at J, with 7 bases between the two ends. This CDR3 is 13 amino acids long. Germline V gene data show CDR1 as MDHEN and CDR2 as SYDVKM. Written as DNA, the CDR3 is TGTGCCAGCAGTTTTGGGGGGAATCAGCCCCAGCATTTT. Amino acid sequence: CASSFGGNQPQHF.

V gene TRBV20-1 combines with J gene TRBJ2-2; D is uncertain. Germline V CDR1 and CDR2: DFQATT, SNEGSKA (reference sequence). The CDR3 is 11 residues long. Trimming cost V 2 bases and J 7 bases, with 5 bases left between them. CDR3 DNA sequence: TGCAGTGCTAGATTCCGCGGGGAGCTGTTTTTT. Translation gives CSARFRGELFF.

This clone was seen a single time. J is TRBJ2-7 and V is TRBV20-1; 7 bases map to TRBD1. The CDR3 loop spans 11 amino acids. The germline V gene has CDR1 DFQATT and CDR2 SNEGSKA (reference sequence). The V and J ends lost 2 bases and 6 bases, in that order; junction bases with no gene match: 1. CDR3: CSARRDSEQYF. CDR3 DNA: TGCAGTGCTAGAAGGGACAGCGAGCAGTACTTC.

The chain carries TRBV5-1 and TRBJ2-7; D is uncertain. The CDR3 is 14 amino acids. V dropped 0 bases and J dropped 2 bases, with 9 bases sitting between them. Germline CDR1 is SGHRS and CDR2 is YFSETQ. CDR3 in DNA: TGCGCCAGCAGCTTGGGACGGATCCCCTACGAGCAGTACTTC. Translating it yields CASSLGRIPYEQYF.

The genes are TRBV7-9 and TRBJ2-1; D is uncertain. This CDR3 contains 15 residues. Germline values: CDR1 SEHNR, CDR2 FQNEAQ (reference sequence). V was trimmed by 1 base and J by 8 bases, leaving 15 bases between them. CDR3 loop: CASSLGGTTVHEQFF. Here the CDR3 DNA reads TGTGCCAGCAGCTTAGGGGGTACTACCGTCCATGAGCAGTTCTTC. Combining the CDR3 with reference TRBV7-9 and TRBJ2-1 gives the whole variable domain DTGVSQNPRHKITKRGQNVTFRCDPISEHNRLYWYRQTLGQGPEFLTYFQNEAQLEKSRLLSDRFSAERPKGSFSTLEIQRTEQGDSAMYLCASSLGGTTVHEQFFGPGTRLTVL.

The CDR3 reads CASSQVILKSTGELFF. In DNA form, the CDR3 reads TGCGCCAGCAGCCAAGTGATTCTAAAGAGCACCGGGGAGCTGTTTTTT. The V gene is TRBV4-1, the J gene TRBJ2-2; D ambiguous. Trimming cost V 1 base and J 4 bases, with 13 bases left between them. The germline gives CDR1 MGHRA, CDR2 YSYEKL. This CDR3 is built from 16 residues.

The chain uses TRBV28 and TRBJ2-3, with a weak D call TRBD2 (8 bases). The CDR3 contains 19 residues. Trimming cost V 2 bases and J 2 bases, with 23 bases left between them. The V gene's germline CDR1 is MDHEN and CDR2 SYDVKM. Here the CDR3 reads CASSLRRGKAGVVTDTQYF. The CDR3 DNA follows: TGTGCCAGCAGTTTACGCAGGGGGAAAGCGGGGGTCGTCACAGATACGCAGTATTTT.

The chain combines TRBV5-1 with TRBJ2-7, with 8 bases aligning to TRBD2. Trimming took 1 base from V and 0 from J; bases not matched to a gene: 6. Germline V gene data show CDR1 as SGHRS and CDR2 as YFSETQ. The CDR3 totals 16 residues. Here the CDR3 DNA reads TGCGCCAGCAGCTTGACAGGGAGCGGGAGCTCCTACGAGCAGTACTTC. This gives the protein CASSLTGSGSSYEQYF.

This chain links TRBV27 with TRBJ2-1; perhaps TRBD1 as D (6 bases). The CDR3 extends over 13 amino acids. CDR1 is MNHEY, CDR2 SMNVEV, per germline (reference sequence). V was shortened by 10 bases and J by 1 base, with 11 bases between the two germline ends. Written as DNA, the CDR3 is TGTGCCACCCCGGACAGATCCTACAATGAGCAGTTCTTC. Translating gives CATPDRSYNEQFF.

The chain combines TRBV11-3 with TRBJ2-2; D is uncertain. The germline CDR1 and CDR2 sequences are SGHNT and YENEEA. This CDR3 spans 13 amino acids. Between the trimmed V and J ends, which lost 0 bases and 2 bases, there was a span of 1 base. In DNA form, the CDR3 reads TGTGCCAGCAGCTTAGACAACACCGGGGAGCTGTTTTTT. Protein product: CASSLDNTGELFF.

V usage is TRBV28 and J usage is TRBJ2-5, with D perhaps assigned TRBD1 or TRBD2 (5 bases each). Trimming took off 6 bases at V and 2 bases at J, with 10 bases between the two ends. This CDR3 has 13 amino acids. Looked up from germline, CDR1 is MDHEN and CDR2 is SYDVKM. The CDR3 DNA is TGTGCCAGCAGAGAGGGGTCTCAAGAGACCCAGTACTTC. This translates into CASREGSQETQYF.

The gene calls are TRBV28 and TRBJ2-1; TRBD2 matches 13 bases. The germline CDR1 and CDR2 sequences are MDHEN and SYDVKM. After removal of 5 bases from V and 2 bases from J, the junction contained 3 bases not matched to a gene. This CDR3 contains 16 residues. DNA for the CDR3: TGTGCCAGCAGTATTGGACTAGCGGGGGCCTACAATGAGCAGTTCTTC. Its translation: CASSIGLAGAYNEQFF.

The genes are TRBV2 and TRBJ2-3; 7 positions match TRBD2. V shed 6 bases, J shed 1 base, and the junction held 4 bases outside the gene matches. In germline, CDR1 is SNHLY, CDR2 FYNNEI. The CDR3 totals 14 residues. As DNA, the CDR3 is TGTGCCAGCAGCACCAGCGGGGGCACAGATACGCAGTATTTT. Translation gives CASSTSGGTDTQYF.

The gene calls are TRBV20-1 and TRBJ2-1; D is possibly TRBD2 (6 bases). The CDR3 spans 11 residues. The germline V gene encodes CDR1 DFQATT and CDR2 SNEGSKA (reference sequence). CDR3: CSVAAYNEQFF. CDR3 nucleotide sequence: TGCAGCGTAGCGGCGTACAATGAGCAGTTCTTC.

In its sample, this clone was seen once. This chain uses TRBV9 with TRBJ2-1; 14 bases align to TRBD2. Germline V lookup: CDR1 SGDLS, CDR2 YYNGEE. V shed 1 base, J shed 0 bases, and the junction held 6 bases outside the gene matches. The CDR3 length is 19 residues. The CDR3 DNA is TGTGCCAGCAGCGTATCGGGACTAGCGGGAGTCCCCTCCTACAATGAGCAGTTCTTC. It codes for CASSVSGLAGVPSYNEQFF.

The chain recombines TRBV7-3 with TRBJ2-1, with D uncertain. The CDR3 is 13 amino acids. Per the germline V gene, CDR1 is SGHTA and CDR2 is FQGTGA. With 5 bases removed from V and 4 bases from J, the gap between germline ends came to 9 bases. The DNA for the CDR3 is TGTGCCAGCAGCGCCGACCTATACAATGAGCAGTTCTTC. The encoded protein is CASSADLYNEQFF.

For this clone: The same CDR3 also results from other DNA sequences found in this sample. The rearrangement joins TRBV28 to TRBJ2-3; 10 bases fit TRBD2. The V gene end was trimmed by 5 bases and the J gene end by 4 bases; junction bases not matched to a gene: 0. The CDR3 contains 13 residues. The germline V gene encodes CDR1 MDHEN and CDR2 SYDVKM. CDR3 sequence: CASSLAGADTQYF. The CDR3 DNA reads TGTGCCAGCAGTCTAGCGGGAGCAGATACGCAGTATTTT.

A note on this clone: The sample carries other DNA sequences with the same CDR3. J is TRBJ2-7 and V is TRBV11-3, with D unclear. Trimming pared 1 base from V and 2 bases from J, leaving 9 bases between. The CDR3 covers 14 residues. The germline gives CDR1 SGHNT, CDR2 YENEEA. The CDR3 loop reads CASSLGIPPYEQYF. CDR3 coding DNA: TGTGCCAGCAGCTTAGGGATACCCCCCTACGAGCAGTACTTC.

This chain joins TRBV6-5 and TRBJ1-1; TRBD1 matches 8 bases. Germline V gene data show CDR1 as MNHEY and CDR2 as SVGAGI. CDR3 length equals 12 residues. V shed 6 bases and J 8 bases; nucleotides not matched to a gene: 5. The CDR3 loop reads CASRRDRREAFF. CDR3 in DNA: TGTGCCAGCAGGAGGGACAGGAGAGAAGCTTTCTTT.

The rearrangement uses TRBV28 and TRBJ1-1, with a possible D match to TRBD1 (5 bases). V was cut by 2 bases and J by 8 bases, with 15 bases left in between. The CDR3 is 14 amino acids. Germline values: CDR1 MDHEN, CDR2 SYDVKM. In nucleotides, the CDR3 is TGTGCCAGCAGTTTAACCAGGGCTAAGACCGAAGCTTTCTTT. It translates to CASSLTRAKTEAFF. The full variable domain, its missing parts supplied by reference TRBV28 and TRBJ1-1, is DVKVTQSSRYLVKRTGEKVFLECVQDMDHENMFWYRQDPGLGLRLIYFSYDVKMKEKGDIPEGYSVSREKKERFSLILESASTNQTSMYLCASSLTRAKTEAFFGQGTRLTVV.

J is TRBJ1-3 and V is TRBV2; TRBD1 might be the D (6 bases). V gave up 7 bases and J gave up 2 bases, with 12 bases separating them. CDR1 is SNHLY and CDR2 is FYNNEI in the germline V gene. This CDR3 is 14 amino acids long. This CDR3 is CASNLAGAGNTIYF. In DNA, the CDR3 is TGTGCCAGCAACCTCGCAGGGGCTGGAAACACCATATATTTT.